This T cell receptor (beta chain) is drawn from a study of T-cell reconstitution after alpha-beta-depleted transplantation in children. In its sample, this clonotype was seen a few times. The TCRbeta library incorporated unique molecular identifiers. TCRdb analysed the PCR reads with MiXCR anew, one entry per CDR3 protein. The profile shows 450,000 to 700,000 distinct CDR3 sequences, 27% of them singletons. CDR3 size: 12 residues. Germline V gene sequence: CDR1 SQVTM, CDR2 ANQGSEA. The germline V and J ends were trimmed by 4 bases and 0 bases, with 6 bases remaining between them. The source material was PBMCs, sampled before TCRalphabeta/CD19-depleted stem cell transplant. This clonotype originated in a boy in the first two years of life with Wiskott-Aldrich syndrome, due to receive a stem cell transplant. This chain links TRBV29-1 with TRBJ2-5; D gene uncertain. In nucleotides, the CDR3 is TGCAGCGTTGTATACTACCAAGAGACCCAGTACTTC. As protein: CSVVYYQETQYF.